The rows below give T cell receptor beta chains drawn from one sample of a study of PD-1 blockade in classical Hodgkin lymphoma. Sequenced by immunoSEQ multiplex PCR; TCRdb stores in-frame clones only, minus some. The table records 30,000 or so clones, more than 85% of them present only once. Sample: peripheral blood mononuclear cells (PBMCs). These receptor sequences come from a human donor with classical Hodgkin lymphoma. The CDR3 runs from the conserved cysteine through the conserved F or W. A D gene is named only where the DNA matches it firmly. Not all rows give a size; the values are once, few, many and, for expanded clones, a class.

size	V	J	D	CDR3	DNA
medium-sized	TRBV5-5	TRBJ2-7	.	CASSLGADYEQYF	TGTGCCAGCAGCTTGGGGGCGGACTACGAGCAGTACTTC
.	TRBV11-2	TRBJ2-7	TRBD2	CASSLGWREGLHEQYF	TGTGCCAGCAGCTTAGGGTGGCGGGAGGGCCTCCACGAGCAGTACTTC
.	TRBV5-1	TRBJ2-1	TRBD2	CASSLGLAGVDEQFF	TGCGCCAGCAGCTTGGGACTAGCGGGAGTAGATGAGCAGTTCTTC
.	TRBV29-1	TRBJ2-5	TRBD2	CSVALAGARETQYF	TGCAGCGTGGCCTTAGCGGGAGCGAGGGAGACCCAGTACTTC
.	TRBV7-2	TRBJ1-1	TRBD1	CASSLRDRDTEAFF	TGTGCCAGCAGCCTCCGGGACAGAGACACTGAAGCTTTCTTT
.	TRBV5-4	TRBJ1-1	.	CASSPTPDSNTEAFF	TGTGCCAGCAGCCCCACCCCAGATTCGAACACTGAAGCTTTCTTT
.	TRBV11-2	TRBJ2-2	.	CASSLGENTGELFF	TGTGCCAGCAGCTTAGGCGAGAACACCGGGGAGCTGTTTTTT
.	TRBV27	TRBJ2-7	TRBD2	CASSPGLAGMYEQYF	TGTGCCAGCAGCCCGGGACTAGCGGGAATGTACGAGCAGTACTTC
.	TRBV7-2	TRBJ1-5	.	CASNSGFYSNQPQHF	TGTGCCAGCAACTCAGGGTTTTATAGCAATCAGCCCCAGCATTTT
.	TRBV23-1	TRBJ2-5	.	CASSRDLPGRVQETQYF	TGCGCCAGCAGTCGCGATCTCCCGGGCAGGGTCCAAGAGACCCAGTACTTC
once	TRBV6-5	TRBJ1-6	.	CASNTNRDNSPLHF	TGTGCCAGCAACACGAACCGGGATAATTCACCCCTCCACTTT
.	TRBV9	TRBJ2-4	TRBD2	CASSQGLGAGGRENIQYF	TGTGCCAGCAGCCAAGGACTGGGAGCGGGAGGACGCGAAAACATTCAGTACTTC
.	TRBV11-2	TRBJ2-3	.	CASSPRSPDTQYF	TGTGCCAGCAGCCCCAGGAGCCCCGATACGCAGTATTTT
.	TRBV11-3	TRBJ1-1	.	CASSLGDTGAFF	TGTGCCAGCAGCTTGGGGGACACCGGAGCTTTCTTT
.	TRBV6-1	TRBJ1-5	.	CASSEGTGAQPQHF	TGTGCCAGCAGTGAAGGGACCGGGGCACAGCCCCAGCATTTT